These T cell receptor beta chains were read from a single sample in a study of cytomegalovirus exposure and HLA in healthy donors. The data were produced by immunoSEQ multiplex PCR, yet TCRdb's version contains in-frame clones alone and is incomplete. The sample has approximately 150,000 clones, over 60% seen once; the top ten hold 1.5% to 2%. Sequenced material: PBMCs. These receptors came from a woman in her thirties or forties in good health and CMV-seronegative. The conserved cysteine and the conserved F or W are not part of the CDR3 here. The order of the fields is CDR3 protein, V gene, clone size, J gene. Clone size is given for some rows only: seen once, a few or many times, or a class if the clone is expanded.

CDR3 protein: ASILTGDSTEAF
V gene: TRBV6-1
clone size: .
J gene: TRBJ1-1

CDR3 protein: ASSQEDYWTGMNTEAF
V gene: TRBV14
clone size: .
J gene: TRBJ1-1

CDR3 protein: ASSLVSPSAANTGELF
V gene: TRBV7-6
clone size: .
J gene: TRBJ2-2

CDR3 protein: ASRENRGPTYEQY
V gene: TRBV2
clone size: .
J gene: .

CDR3 protein: ASSGGVRGNTIY
V gene: TRBV25-1
clone size: once
J gene: TRBJ1-3

CDR3 protein: ASSLDIGRDTEAF
V gene: TRBV11-2
clone size: .
J gene: TRBJ1-1

CDR3 protein: ASSAGTSTDTQY
V gene: TRBV7-7
clone size: .
J gene: TRBJ2-3

CDR3 protein: AWSWGGRTEAF
V gene: TRBV30
clone size: .
J gene: TRBJ1-1

CDR3 protein: ATKGGPASGYQETQY
V gene: TRBV10-3
clone size: .
J gene: TRBJ2-5

CDR3 protein: ASSLGTSGGETQY
V gene: TRBV5-1
clone size: .
J gene: TRBJ2-5

CDR3 protein: ASSSREYNEQF
V gene: TRBV27
clone size: .
J gene: TRBJ2-1

CDR3 protein: ASSLGPERQYNSPLH
V gene: TRBV5-1
clone size: .
J gene: TRBJ1-6

CDR3 protein: ASSLDRDEQF
V gene: TRBV5-1
clone size: .
J gene: TRBJ2-1

CDR3 protein: ASSFEDRGTDTQY
V gene: TRBV28
clone size: few
J gene: TRBJ2-3

CDR3 protein: ASSHRGSSPLH
V gene: TRBV6-5
clone size: few
J gene: TRBJ1-6

CDR3 protein: ASSLAPGQGLYGYT
V gene: TRBV5-1
clone size: .
J gene: TRBJ1-2

CDR3 protein: APRALRGEKLF
V gene: TRBV10-1
clone size: few
J gene: TRBJ1-4

CDR3 protein: ASSEQANTEAF
V gene: TRBV2
clone size: .
J gene: TRBJ1-1

CDR3 protein: ASSLARGPYEQY
V gene: TRBV5-1
clone size: once
J gene: .

CDR3 protein: ASSYRGSYEQY
V gene: TRBV6-5
clone size: .
J gene: TRBJ2-7

CDR3 protein: ASSLGVSRSYEQY
V gene: TRBV5-1
clone size: .
J gene: TRBJ2-7

CDR3 protein: ASSEFREIL
V gene: TRBV2
clone size: .
J gene: TRBJ2-1

CDR3 protein: ATSSPPIYGYT
V gene: TRBV15
clone size: .
J gene: TRBJ1-2

CDR3 protein: SVDRGQATEAF
V gene: TRBV29-1
clone size: .
J gene: TRBJ1-1

CDR3 protein: ASSLTGQGKNTEAF
V gene: TRBV7-9
clone size: .
J gene: TRBJ1-1

CDR3 protein: ASSGGARGNTEAF
V gene: TRBV2
clone size: few
J gene: TRBJ1-1

CDR3 protein: ASSSSFRTGLDEKLF
V gene: TRBV5-1
clone size: .
J gene: TRBJ1-4

CDR3 protein: ASSPGTSGGTEKF
V gene: TRBV5-1
clone size: .
J gene: TRBJ2-1

CDR3 protein: SAGGLGSGEEF
V gene: TRBV29-1
clone size: .
J gene: TRBJ2-1

CDR3 protein: ASGHDRGGHEQY
V gene: TRBV5-4
clone size: .
J gene: TRBJ2-7

CDR3 protein: ASSSPGTTTNEKLF
V gene: TRBV11-2
clone size: .
J gene: TRBJ1-4

CDR3 protein: ASSLTYSSYEQY
V gene: TRBV27
clone size: .
J gene: TRBJ2-7

CDR3 protein: ASSLGTQWGNTIY
V gene: TRBV5-1
clone size: .
J gene: TRBJ1-3

CDR3 protein: ASSERDSGGVEQF
V gene: TRBV6-1
clone size: .
J gene: TRBJ2-1

CDR3 protein: ASSSRASSEKLF
V gene: TRBV7-8
clone size: few
J gene: TRBJ1-4

CDR3 protein: ASSFSGHLYEQY
V gene: TRBV27
clone size: .
J gene: TRBJ2-7

CDR3 protein: AWSPSGRNYNEQF
V gene: TRBV30
clone size: .
J gene: TRBJ2-1

CDR3 protein: ASSLDRAGGRYNYNEQF
V gene: TRBV5-1
clone size: .
J gene: TRBJ2-1

CDR3 protein: ASNSGIETQY
V gene: TRBV2
clone size: .
J gene: TRBJ2-5

CDR3 protein: ASSQEGLAGGFPGELF
V gene: TRBV4-2
clone size: .
J gene: TRBJ2-2

CDR3 protein: ASSPSTSGGQGSYNEQF
V gene: TRBV5-6
clone size: .
J gene: TRBJ2-1